This note documents a single T cell receptor beta chain sequence. It has no known antigen specificity. No base qualities exist here, and no much larger clone lies one base off it. The meaning of the sample's time point label: cells obtained before transplantation from donor or recipient. CD3+CD4+ and CD3+CD8+ populations were FACS-sorted from unstimulated pre-transplant donor and recipient cells taken from spleen or lymph nodes. The sample is drawn from a study of graft-versus-host responses after intestinal transplantation (dated by TCRdb to the early 2020s). Context from the whole study: The transplants that recipients received were multivisceral, liver-intestinal, or isolated intestinal. A peak of at least 4% donor T cells among recipient peripheral blood mononuclear cells was the definition used for donor T cell macrochimerism. Of the 20 to 25 intestinal transplant recipients enrolled in the cohort, one of whom was a retransplant, 3 patients without pretransplant specimens were excluded. After intestinal transplantation, graft-versus-host and host-versus-graft alloreactive T cell clones in the graft, circulation and bone marrow were tracked using bulk TCR-beta CDR3 sequencing. Every recipient was given anti-thymocyte globulin induction, followed by around three years of maintenance tacrolimus and steroids. Rather than going through the commercial service, samples from three later patients were sequenced in-house on an Illumina MiSeq and processed with MiXCR. Alloreactive clones were identified by sequencing pre-transplant mixed lymphocyte reaction products and comparing these products with unstimulated pre-transplant donor and recipient T cells.

The research as a whole found: In the allografts of patients with donor T cell macrochimerism, GvH to HvG T cell clonal ratios were high. The relatively low number and heterogeneity of intestinal transplant patients limited the conclusions. Early after transplant, peak levels of circulating GvH clones were associated with declines in HvG clones. GvH clones were detected in recipient bone marrow, and some appeared earlier in ileal mucosa or blood, consistent with an intestinal mucosal origin.

The library relied on the immunoSEQ multiplex PCR assay. For most patients, genomic DNA was isolated with the Qiagen DNeasy Blood and Tissue Kit and shipped frozen to Adaptive Biotechnologies for TCR sequencing. For most patients, high-throughput TCR-beta CDR3 sequencing of genomic DNA was performed by Adaptive Biotechnologies. The study's own analysis went as follows. Adaptive's ImmunoSEQ software supplied the TCR sequencing data for more than 15 patients, while MiXCR and VDJtools were used to process a few other patients. To correct CD4 versus CD8 sorting errors, sequences present in both subsets at a frequency ratio below 5:1 were removed. CDR3 nucleotide sequences shared by donor and recipient were removed because the origin of these sequences could not be assigned. Alloreactive clones required at least 2-fold expansion over unstimulated cells and minimum CFSE-low frequency of 0.002% (template counts) or 0.001% (read counts). Mappable clones were those detected in sequenced pre-transplant spleen, lymph node, or MLR CFSE-low populations of the donor or recipient. Cumulative frequency of alloreactive clones was calculated as a percentage of all sequences weighted by copy number. TCRdb limited this immuneACCESS table to in-frame rearrangements with V and J called. A share of clones is missing; checked studies link under half to unresolved V genes, and the rest is unexplained. The V and J calls and the clone size are those of that table, but D and trimming were determined from the DNA. The sample contains some 80,000 clones, roughly 90% of them found a single time. 7.6% of the sample is taken by the ten largest.

Trimming at the junction amounts to 0 bases on V and 10 bases on J, and the germline ends lie 8 bases apart. The germline V gene specifies SGHVS as CDR1 and FQNEAQ as CDR2. Measured from the cysteine to the phenylalanine, the CDR3 is 12 residues long. Only CDR3 DNA is held: 36 bases, read in frame from base 1. The specimen comprised unstimulated CD8+ T cells sorted from spleen or lymph node cells, sampled before transplant. This TCR was sampled from a human donor who was the organ donor for an intestinal transplant. Rearrangement joined TRBV7-8 to TRBJ2-3; the D segment cannot be called with confidence. The CDR3 here reads CASSLARKAQYF. In nucleotide form, the sequence is TGTGCCAGCAGCTTAGCGCGGAAGGCGCAGTATTTT. Supplemented by the reference TRBV7-8 and TRBJ2-3 proteins around the CDR3, the complete variable domain is GAGVSQSPRYKVAKRGQDVALRCDPISGHVSLFWYQQALGQGPEFLTYFQNEAQLDKSGLPSDRFFAERPEGSVSTLKIQRTQQEDSAVYLCASSLARKAQYFGPGTRLTVL.